The next 24 T cell receptor beta chains were all read from a single sample in a study of blood T cell repertoires in COVID-19. The repertoire was sequenced with immunoSEQ multiplex PCR; TCRdb's copy has only in-frame clones and lacks some. The table shows tens of thousands of clones, with just over 85% occurring only once. The sample comprised peripheral blood. The receptors here all came from a woman aged 80 or older with active or convalescent COVID-19.

The V gene is TRBV5-8, the J gene TRBJ1-4; D is uncertain. The CDR3 length is 16 residues. Looked up from germline, CDR1 is SGHTS and CDR2 is YDEGEE. The ends were cut back, 0 bases at V and 6 bases at J, with 15 bases in the middle. The CDR3 loop reads CASSLASGVMYEKLFF. CDR3 nucleotides: TGTGCCAGCAGCTTGGCCAGCGGGGTCATGTATGAAAAACTGTTTTTT.

By share, this clone ranks as large. The chain has TRBV18 and TRBJ2-7, with 7 bases lining up with TRBD2. J was trimmed by 1 base and V by 5 bases; bases with no gene match: 5. This CDR3 contains 14 residues. Germline V lookup: CDR1 KGHSH, CDR2 LQKENI. CDR3 amino acids: CASSAGVGSYEQYF. The CDR3 DNA reads as TGTGCCAGCTCAGCGGGAGTAGGGTCCTACGAGCAGTACTTC.

This sequence joins TRBV7-3 and TRBJ2-3, with D possibly being TRBD1 (6 bases). V was cut by 2 bases and J by 1 base, with 10 bases left in between. The germline V gene has CDR1 SGHTA and CDR2 FQGTGA. The CDR3 is 15 residues long. The CDR3 DNA sequence: TGTGCCAGCAGCTTACAGGGGTCGGGCACAGATACGCAGTATTTT. It specifies CASSLQGSGTDTQYF.

CDR3 region: CASSLAGRGTEAFF. The CDR3 coding sequence is TGTGCCAGCAGCCTCGCGGGTCGGGGCACTGAAGCTTTCTTT. The V and J genes are TRBV7-9 and TRBJ1-1, with no clear D. V was pared by 5 bases and J by 4 bases, with 14 bases between. The CDR3 length is 14 residues. Germline CDR1 SEHNR, CDR2 FQNEAQ (reference sequence).

This clone was seen only once. The chain has TRBV19 and TRBJ2-5; weak D call: TRBD2 (6 bases). Germline V lookup: CDR1 LNHDA, CDR2 SQIVND (reference sequence). V was clipped by 3 bases and J by 2 bases, with 13 bases between them. The CDR3 is made up of 15 amino acids. The CDR3 loop reads CASSMPSGSQETQYF. The CDR3 DNA follows: TGTGCCAGTAGTATGCCCAGCGGGTCTCAAGAGACCCAGTACTTC.

The J gene is TRBJ1-4, the V gene TRBV11-3; D unclear. There are 14 residues in the CDR3. With 2 bases removed from V and 8 bases from J, the gap between germline ends came to 12 bases. Germline V lookup: CDR1 SGHNT, CDR2 YENEEA. CDR3 loop: CASSLRGRGEKLFF. The CDR3 DNA reads as TGTGCCAGCAGCTTACGAGGGCGTGGGGAAAAACTGTTTTTT.

The chain uses TRBV3-1 (or the pseudogene TRBV3-2) and TRBJ2-2, with 15 bases aligning to TRBD2. Germline trimming cut 4 bases from V and 6 bases from J; bases unmatched to any gene: 3. The CDR3 contains 16 residues. CDR1 is LGHDT and CDR2 is YNNKEL in the germline V gene (reference sequence). CDR3 coding DNA: TGTGCCAGCAGCCTCAGGACTAGCGGGGGGGCCGGGGAGCTGTTTTTT. Protein product: CASSLRTSGGAGELFF.

The chain links TRBV7-9 to TRBJ1-3; D unresolved. CDR1 and CDR2 (germline): SEHNR, FQNEAQ (reference sequence). CDR3 length: 13 residues. The V end lost 10 bases, the J end lost 0 bases, and 10 bases lay between the germline ends. The CDR3: CATNAVSGNTIYF. The CDR3 nucleotides are TGTGCCACCAATGCAGTCTCTGGAAACACCATATATTTT.

This clone was observed at least ten times. The CDR3 is CASSAPQGDDEEQFF. DNA for the CDR3: TGTGCCAGCAGCGCACCCCAGGGGGACGACGAGGAGCAGTTCTTC. The chain uses TRBV11-2 and TRBJ2-1, with 7 bases identical to TRBD1. This CDR3 contains 15 residues. CDR1 and CDR2 from the germline V gene are SGHAT and FQNNGV. V was clipped by 5 bases and J by 10 bases; unmatched bases: 14. Using reference TRBV11-2 and TRBJ2-1 for the parts outside the CDR3, the full variable domain is EAGVAQSPRYKIIEKRQSVAFWCNPISGHATLYWYQQILGQGPKLLIQFQNNGVVDDSQLPKDRFSAERLKGVDSTLKIQPAKLEDSAVYLCASSAPQGDDEEQFFGPGTRLTVL.

The chain is built from TRBV7-2 and TRBJ2-7; 7 bases map to TRBD1. This CDR3 comprises 14 residues. CDR1 SGHTA and CDR2 FQGNSA come from the germline V gene. V dropped 5 bases and J dropped 2; count of bases not matched to a gene: 6. The CDR3 bases are TGTGCCAGCAGCCTACGGACAGGACCCTACGAGCAGTACTTC. Amino acid sequence: CASSLRTGPYEQYF.

The chain employs TRBV6-5 and TRBJ1-2; D might be TRBD1 (6 bases). CDR3 length: 11 amino acids. Trimming removed 9 bases from V and 7 bases from J, with 12 bases in between. Germline values: CDR1 MNHEY, CDR2 SVGAGI. CDR3 sequence: CASQGRGGYTF. Written as DNA, the CDR3 is TGTGCCAGTCAGGGGCGTGGTGGCTACACCTTC.

The J gene is TRBJ2-3, the V gene TRBV7-3; 9 nucleotides align to TRBD2. The CDR3 covers 16 residues. V was clipped by 5 bases and J by 0 bases; unmatched bases: 6. From germline, CDR1 is SGHTA and CDR2 FQGTGA. The DNA for the CDR3 is TGTGCCAGCAGCCCCGGGACTAGCCGTAGCACAGATACGCAGTATTTT. It codes for CASSPGTSRSTDTQYF.

This clone was recorded once. The chain links TRBV5-4 to TRBJ2-1; 8 bases are a match to TRBD2. CDR3 length: 16 amino acids. With V trimmed by 6 bases and J by 4 bases, 12 bases remained unmatched. Germline V gene sequence: CDR1 SGHNT, CDR2 YYREEE (reference sequence). CDR3 DNA: TGTGCCAGCACCCTAAGGTCGGGGGGGGCTTACAATGAGCAGTTCTTC. As protein: CASTLRSGGAYNEQFF.

V is TRBV4-3 and J is TRBJ2-7; 12 bases line up with TRBD2. The CDR3 has 18 residues. The V gene's germline CDR1 is LGHNA and CDR2 YSLEER. V shed 3 bases, J shed 0 bases, and the junction held 9 bases outside the gene matches. CDR3 region: CASSQGRGGLAGSYEQYF. For the CDR3, the DNA is TGCGCCAGCAGCCAGGGGAGAGGGGGACTAGCGGGCTCCTACGAGCAGTACTTC.

The CDR3 reads CASRLGPTPTGELFF. The CDR3 coding sequence is TGTGCCAGTAGATTGGGGCCGACTCCCACCGGGGAGCTGTTTTTT. V is TRBV19 and J is TRBJ2-2; perhaps TRBD1 as D (5 bases). The CDR3 is made up of 15 amino acids. V was pared by 6 bases and J by 4 bases, with 15 bases between. The germline V gene has CDR1 LNHDA and CDR2 SQIVND (reference sequence).

The chain combines TRBV4-1 with TRBJ1-5, with TRBD1 as a possible D gene (5 bases). CDR3 length equals 15 residues. V was trimmed by 0 bases and J by 1 base, leaving 7 bases between them. The germline gives CDR1 MGHRA, CDR2 YSYEKL. The CDR3 DNA reads as TGCGCCAGCAGCCAAGATGGGGGGAGCAATCAGCCCCAGCATTTT. Protein: CASSQDGGSNQPQHF.

This chain joins TRBV6-2 or TRBV6-3 and TRBJ2-7; D possibly corresponds to TRBD2 (5 bases). The V gene lost 0 bases and the J gene lost 3 bases, with 12 bases spanning the gap. Germline V gives CDR1 MNHEY, CDR2 SVGEGT. The CDR3 is 15 amino acids. The CDR3 DNA reads TGTGCCAGCAGTTACTCGAAAGGGAGACACTACGAGCAGTACTTC. Its protein product is CASSYSKGRHYEQYF.

V usage is TRBV9 and J usage is TRBJ2-1; possibly TRBD1 for D (6 bases). The CDR3 is 13 residues long. Per the germline V gene, CDR1 is SGDLS and CDR2 is YYNGEE. The germline V and J ends were trimmed by 4 bases and 6 bases, with 11 bases remaining between them. Here the CDR3 DNA reads TGTGCCAGCAGCTCAAGGGGGACCAATGAGCAGTTCTTC. Amino acid sequence: CASSSRGTNEQFF.

The chain combines TRBV19 with TRBJ2-1, with a weak D call TRBD2 (8 bases). Trimming left V 3 bases short and J 6 bases short, with 27 bases between. Germline values: CDR1 LNHDA, CDR2 SQIVND (reference sequence). This CDR3 comprises 19 residues. The CDR3 here is CASSMAGGYGRAQGNEQFF. In DNA, the CDR3 is TGTGCCAGTAGTATGGCAGGGGGATACGGGAGGGCCCAGGGCAATGAGCAGTTCTTC.

V and J are TRBV7-9 and TRBJ1-5, with TRBD1 matching over 10 bases. The germline gives CDR1 SEHNR, CDR2 FQNEAQ (reference sequence). This CDR3 region has 16 residues. Unmatched junction bases numbered 7, after V lost 5 bases and J lost 3 bases. The DNA of the CDR3 is TGTGCCAGCAGCACCGGACAGGGGGGTTCCAATCAGCCCCAGCATTTT. This codes for CASSTGQGGSNQPQHF.

This chain joins TRBV2 and TRBJ2-1; D remains ambiguous. The CDR3 contains 12 residues. Trimming stripped 4 bases from V and 5 bases from J, with 6 bases between. Looked up from germline, CDR1 is SNHLY and CDR2 is FYNNEI. The CDR3 nucleotides read TGTGCCAGCAGTGTCAATGACAATGAGCAGTTCTTC. Its translation is CASSVNDNEQFF.

The chain is built from TRBV5-4 and TRBJ2-3, with D possibly being TRBD1 (6 bases). The germline gives CDR1 SGHNT, CDR2 YYREEE (reference sequence). The CDR3 totals 16 residues. V lost 4 bases to trimming and J lost 1 base, with 16 bases between them. The CDR3 DNA is TGTGCCAGCAGCAAAAAAACAGGGAAGGGCACAGATACGCAGTATTTT. This translates into CASSKKTGKGTDTQYF.

This chain uses TRBV6-6 with TRBJ2-7; 8 bases fit TRBD1. After removal of 5 bases from V and 5 bases from J, the junction contained 5 bases not matched to a gene. The germline gives CDR1 MNHNY, CDR2 SVGAGI (reference sequence). The CDR3 length is 13 residues. The CDR3 protein is CASSPPTGDEQYF. The CDR3 coding sequence is TGTGCCAGCAGTCCCCCGACAGGGGACGAGCAGTACTTC.

The chain recombines TRBV21-1 with TRBJ2-3; the table assigns TRBD1, which was not confirmed against the DNA. TRBV21-1 is given as a pseudogene. This CDR3 is built from 19 residues. In DNA form, the CDR3 reads TGTGCCAGCAGCAGTTCCGAGGGGACAGGGGGCTACGGCACAGATACGCAGTATTTT. This gives the protein CASSSSEGTGGYGTDTQYF.